This TCR beta chain emerged from a study of shared clonotypes between healthy human individuals. About the research overall: The donor pool was made up of a couple of women and a few men aged 18 to 49.

Across several immunoSEQ plates, the genomic DNA of each subset was split evenly. TCRdb keeps only in-frame clones here, not all; method: immunoSEQ multiplex PCR. This repertoire shows about 1.1 million clones, approximately 78% found once; its top ten account for roughly 0.57%. CDR3 length: 13 residues. CDR1 and CDR2 from the germline V gene are SGHDT and YYEEEE. Trimming removed 7 bases from V and 7 bases from J, with 15 bases in between. In this sample, this clone turned up a few times. Its target is unknown. Study observations and caveats: Researchers found naive subsets generally carried larger estimated richness than memory subsets.

The V and J genes are TRBV5-6 and TRBJ2-1; possibly TRBD2 for D (5 bases). Sequencing was done on a sample of memory CD4+ T cells from PBMCs. Subset noted: CD45RA-negative fraction. The TCR was taken from a man aged 18 to 29 in good health. Some clones in this sample may be carry-over from other donors' samples. Here the CDR3 reads CASVSDWRNEQFF. The CDR3 region has the DNA TGTGCCAGCGTCTCGGACTGGAGGAATGAGCAGTTCTTC.